A single sample gave rise to the 8 T cell receptor beta chains below, sequenced in a study of blood T cell repertoires in COVID-19. Data came from immunoSEQ multiplex PCR; TCRdb stores just in-frame clones and leaves some out. The sample lists fewer than 150,000 clones; over 75% were seen once. The sequenced sample was peripheral blood. These receptors all come from a man aged 50-59 years with acute or convalescent COVID-19.

V usage is TRBV30 and J usage is TRBJ2-7, with 10 bases matching TRBD1. V was clipped by 3 bases and J by 0 bases; unmatched bases: 17. This CDR3 has 19 residues. Germline lookup yields CDR1 GTSNPN and CDR2 SVGIG (reference sequence). Here the CDR3 reads CAWSQKSWDRGRSSYEQYF. CDR3 bases: TGTGCCTGGAGCCAAAAGTCTTGGGACAGGGGTAGGTCCTCCTACGAGCAGTACTTC.

V gene TRBV3-1 (or the pseudogene TRBV3-2) combines with J gene TRBJ2-1, with 11 nucleotides matching TRBD2. J was trimmed by 3 bases and V by 2 bases; bases with no gene match: 3. Germline V lookup: CDR1 LGHDT, CDR2 YNNKEL (reference sequence). The CDR3 runs 16 residues. The CDR3: CASSQPTSGSYNEQFF. Here the CDR3 DNA reads TGTGCCAGCAGCCAACCTACTAGCGGGAGCTACAATGAGCAGTTCTTC.

The V and J genes are TRBV18 and TRBJ2-2; D remains ambiguous. Trimming stripped 2 bases from V and 3 bases from J, with 7 bases between. The CDR3 contains 14 residues. Germline CDR1 and CDR2: KGHSH and LQKENI. The CDR3 DNA sequence: TGTGCCAGCTCACCAATTAGAGACACCGGGGAGCTGTTTTTT. Amino acids: CASSPIRDTGELFF. Using reference TRBV18 and TRBJ2-2 for the parts outside the CDR3, the full variable domain is NAGVMQNPRHLVRRRGQEARLRCSPMKGHSHVYWYRQLPEEGLKFMVYLQKENIIDESGMPKERFSAEFPKEGPSILRIQQVVRGDSAAYFCASSPIRDTGELFFGEGSRLTVL.

The V call is TRBV4-1, the J call TRBJ1-2; 10 bases fit TRBD1. The V gene's germline CDR1 is MGHRA and CDR2 YSYEKL. The CDR3 runs 16 residues. Trimming at V came to 5 bases and at J to 6 bases, leaving 12 bases not matched to a gene. CDR3: CASSYSGTGVGNGYTF. CDR3 DNA sequence: TGCGCCAGCAGCTACTCCGGGACAGGGGTCGGGAATGGCTACACCTTC.

V usage is TRBV7-9 and J usage is TRBJ2-5, with D perhaps matching TRBD2 (6 bases). CDR1 SEHNR and CDR2 FQNEAQ come from the germline V gene (reference sequence). V lost 5 bases, J lost 5 bases, and 18 bases lay in between. The CDR3 length is 15 residues. Written as DNA, the CDR3 is TGTGCCAGCAGCCCCCCCGGGGGTCGGCGGGAGACCCAGTACTTC. It specifies CASSPPGGRRETQYF.

CDR3: CASSSPRTSGDTQYF. CDR3 sequence (DNA): TGCGCCAGCAGTTCCCCGAGGACTAGCGGGGATACGCAGTATTTT. The chain carries TRBV10-1 and TRBJ2-3, with TRBD2 identical over 11 bases. The CDR3 spans 15 residues. In germline, CDR1 is WNHNN, CDR2 SYGVQD (reference sequence). J lost 6 bases, V lost 5 bases, and 7 bases had no gene match.

The rearrangement joins TRBV27 to TRBJ2-1, with 8 bases lining up with TRBD2. Germline lookup yields CDR1 MNHEY and CDR2 SMNVEV (reference sequence). Trimming removed 6 bases from V and 6 bases from J; junction bases left unmatched: 4. CDR3 length equals 13 residues. Here the CDR3 reads CASSQAGVNEQFF. The CDR3 bases are TGTGCCAGCAGCCAAGCGGGGGTCAATGAGCAGTTCTTC.

V is TRBV7-3 and J is TRBJ2-3; TRBD2 aligns across 7 bases. The CDR3 covers 15 residues. V lost 5 bases, J lost 3 bases, and 8 bases stayed unmatched. Germline lookup yields CDR1 SGHTA and CDR2 FQGTGA. CDR3 DNA sequence: TGTGCCAGCAGCGGGGCCGGGACTACAACAGATACGCAGTATTTT. As protein: CASSGAGTTTDTQYF.